One and the same sample provided the 2 T cell receptor beta chains below, sequenced in a study of blood T cell repertoires in COVID-19. Assay: immunoSEQ multiplex PCR; the TCRdb copy retains only in-frame clones and omits some. In the table there are 95,000 to 110,000 clones, around 90% of which are singletons. The material sequenced was peripheral blood. These receptor sequences come from a woman in her sixties with acute or convalescent COVID-19.

The chain joins TRBV7-2 to TRBJ1-5, with D maybe TRBD1 (6 bases). Germline-derived CDR1 and CDR2 are SGHTA and FQGNSA. The length of the CDR3 is 13 residues. V was shortened by 5 bases and J by 5 bases, with 10 bases between the two germline ends. The CDR3 loop is CASSEGGYQPQHF. CDR3 sequence (DNA): TGTGCCAGCAGCGAGGGGGGGTATCAGCCCCAGCATTTT.

The J gene is TRBJ1-2, the V gene TRBV9; D ambiguous. V was clipped by 0 bases and J by 6 bases, with 9 bases between them. The CDR3 sequence is 13 residues long. CDR1 and CDR2 from the germline V gene are SGDLS and YYNGEE. Here the CDR3 DNA reads TGTGCCAGCAGCGTAGGCCTCCGCGATGGCTACACCTTC. Residues: CASSVGLRDGYTF.